This T cell receptor beta chain was sequenced during a study of T-cell memory formation after mild COVID-19. At the level of the study: TCR clustering was largely donor specific.

This clonotype was detected a few times. In TCRdb, the 5' RACE reads were re-called with MiXCR into one record per CDR3 protein. The sample has roughly 150,000 distinct CDR3 sequences; approximately 14% are singletons. The CDR3 is made up of 16 amino acids. V was clipped by 3 bases and J by 8 bases, with 18 bases between them. Germline V lookup: CDR1 SGHRS, CDR2 YFSETQ. V is TRBV5-1 and J is TRBJ1-6; D might be TRBD1 (6 bases). Source material: PBMCs or a T cell subset sorted from them (not recorded which). The sequence came from an adult woman who had mild COVID-19 (a few samples of this study predate the infection). Cell type and time point are not known. The chain's CDR3 is CASSWRGERGDSPLHF. The CDR3 nucleotides read TGCGCCAGCAGCTGGAGGGGGGAGCGGGGTGATTCACCCCTCCACTTT.